Included here is one TCR beta chain sequence, with context. This CDR3 is built from 15 residues. Per germline, CDR1 MDHEN and CDR2 SYDVKM. This entry comes from a study of monozygotic twins with inflammatory bowel disease. TCRdb reanalyzed the 5' RACE reads, giving one entry per CDR3 protein sequence and no DNA. The sample holds more than 350,000 distinct CDR3 sequences. The rearrangement joins TRBV28 to TRBJ2-7; with no DNA, the TCRdb D assignment of TRBD1 cannot be verified. The sequenced sample was blood. This clonotype originated in a human donor with ulcerative colitis or Crohn's disease, or a healthy co-twin of an affected twin (not recorded which). The CDR3 region is CASSPPRGAVYEQYF. The entire variable domain, with the rest obtained from reference TRBV28 and TRBJ2-7, is as follows: DVKVTQSSRYLVKRTGEKVFLECVQDMDHENMFWYRQDPGLGLRLIYFSYDVKMKEKGDIPEGYSVSREKKERFSLILESASTNQTSMYLCASSPPRGAVYEQYFGPGTRLTVT.